This T cell receptor (beta chain) was recorded in a study of T-cell memory formation after mild COVID-19. Remarks on this clonotype: The antigen is unknown.

Germline CDR1 reads DFQATT; CDR2 reads SNEGSKA (reference sequence). Between the trimmed V and J ends, which lost 3 bases and 2 bases, there was a span of 9 bases. This CDR3 is 13 amino acids long. Findings of the study overall: Contracting CD8+ clones were enriched in EMRA, CD4+ mainly in CM and EM. Clones shrinking from day 15 to 85 showed even CD4/CD8 mixes; later expanders tilted CD4+.

TCRdb reanalysed the 5' RACE reads using MiXCR and keeps one entry per CDR3 protein. The sample lists around 320,000 distinct CDR3 sequences, 25% to 30% occurring once. This chain links TRBV20-1 with TRBJ2-3; D is perhaps TRBD1 (5 bases). This clonotype was sampled from an adult woman who had mild COVID-19 (a few samples of this study predate the infection). Cell type and time point are not known. The specimen was PBMCs or a T cell subset sorted from them (not recorded which). Here the CDR3 reads CSASLTATDTQYF. CDR3 nucleotides: TGCAGTGCTAGCTTGACAGCCACAGATACGCAGTATTTT.